The text below deals with one T cell receptor (beta chain). This specimen belongs to a study of blood T cell repertoires in COVID-19. On the study more broadly: The United States, Italy and Spain supplied acute and convalescent COVID-19 samples. PBMCs, B-cell-depleted T cells, or T cells provided the cDNA or gDNA that made up the material.

In the original workflow: Reference gene primers were amplified, and this amplification served to estimate nucleated cell counts. Method: immunoSEQ multiplex PCR; TCRdb's copy keeps in-frame clones and lacks some. The DNA was the basis for D and trimming; V, J and clone size are from that table. The sample contains 120,000 or so clones, around 82% of which appear only once. The CDR3 runs to 18 residues. This sequence originates from an elderly man with active or convalescent COVID-19. This chain links TRBV21-1 with TRBJ2-6; the D call of TRBD2 is as the table states it, not checked on the DNA. TRBV21-1 is listed as a pseudogene. The specimen was peripheral blood. The CDR3 spells CASSNLRGEGSGANVLTF. CDR3 bases: TGTGCCAGCAGCAATCTGAGAGGTGAGGGCTCTGGGGCCAACGTCCTGACTTTC.